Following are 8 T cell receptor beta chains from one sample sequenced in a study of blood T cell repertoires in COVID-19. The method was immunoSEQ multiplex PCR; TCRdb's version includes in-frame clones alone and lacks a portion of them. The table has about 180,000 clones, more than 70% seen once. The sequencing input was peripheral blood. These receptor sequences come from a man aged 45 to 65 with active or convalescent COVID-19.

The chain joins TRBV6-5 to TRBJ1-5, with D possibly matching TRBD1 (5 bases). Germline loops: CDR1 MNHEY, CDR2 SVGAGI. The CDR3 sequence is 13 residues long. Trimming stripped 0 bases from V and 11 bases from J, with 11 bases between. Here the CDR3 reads CASSYSSGAAQHF. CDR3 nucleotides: TGTGCCAGCAGTTACTCGAGTGGGGCAGCCCAGCATTTT.

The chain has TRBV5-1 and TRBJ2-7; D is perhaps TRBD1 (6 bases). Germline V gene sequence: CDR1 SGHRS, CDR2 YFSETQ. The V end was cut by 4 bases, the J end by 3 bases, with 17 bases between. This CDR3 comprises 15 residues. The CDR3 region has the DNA TGCGCCAGCAGCCCTTCACAGGGTTTCGGCTACGAGCAGTACTTC. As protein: CASSPSQGFGYEQYF.

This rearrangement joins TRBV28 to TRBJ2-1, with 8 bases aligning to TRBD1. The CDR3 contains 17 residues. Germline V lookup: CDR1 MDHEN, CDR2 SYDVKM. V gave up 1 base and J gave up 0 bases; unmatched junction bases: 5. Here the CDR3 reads CASSLFGGTGSYNEQFF. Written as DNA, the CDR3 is TGTGCCAGCAGTTTATTTGGTGGGACAGGCTCCTACAATGAGCAGTTCTTC.

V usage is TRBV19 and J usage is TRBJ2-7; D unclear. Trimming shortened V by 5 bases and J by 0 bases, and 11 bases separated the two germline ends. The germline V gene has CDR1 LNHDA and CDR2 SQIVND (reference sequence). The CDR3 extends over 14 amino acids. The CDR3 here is CASSGQISSYEQYF. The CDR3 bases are TGTGCCAGTAGTGGTCAGATAAGCTCCTACGAGCAGTACTTC. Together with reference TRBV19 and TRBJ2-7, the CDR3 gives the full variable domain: DGGITQSPKYLFRKEGQNVTLSCEQNLNHDAMYWYRQDPGQGLRLIYYSQIVNDFQKGDIAEGYSVSREKKESFPLTVTSAQKNPTAFYLCASSGQISSYEQYFGPGTRLTVT.

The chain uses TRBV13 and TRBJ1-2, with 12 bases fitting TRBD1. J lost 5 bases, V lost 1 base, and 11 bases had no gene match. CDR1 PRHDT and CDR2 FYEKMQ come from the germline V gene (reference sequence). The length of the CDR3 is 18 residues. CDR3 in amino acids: CASSLAFGTGGAGYGYTF. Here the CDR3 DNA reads TGTGCCAGCAGCTTAGCGTTTGGGACAGGGGGCGCAGGGTATGGCTACACCTTC.

The CDR3 bases are TGTGCCAGCAGCTTAGAAGGGGGCCAGCAGTTCTTC. It codes for CASSLEGGQQFF. The rearrangement uses TRBV7-3 and TRBJ2-1; 7 positions agree with TRBD1. CDR1 and CDR2 (germline): SGHTA, FQGTGA. V dropped 2 bases and J dropped 11; count of bases not matched to a gene: 3. The CDR3 length is 12 residues.

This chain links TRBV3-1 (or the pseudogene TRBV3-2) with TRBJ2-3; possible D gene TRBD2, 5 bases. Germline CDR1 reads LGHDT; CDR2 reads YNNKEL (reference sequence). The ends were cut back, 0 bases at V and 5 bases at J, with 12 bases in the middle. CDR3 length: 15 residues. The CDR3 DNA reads TGTGCCAGCAGCCAAGAGTTGGCTGGGAGAGATACGCAGTATTTT. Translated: CASSQELAGRDTQYF.

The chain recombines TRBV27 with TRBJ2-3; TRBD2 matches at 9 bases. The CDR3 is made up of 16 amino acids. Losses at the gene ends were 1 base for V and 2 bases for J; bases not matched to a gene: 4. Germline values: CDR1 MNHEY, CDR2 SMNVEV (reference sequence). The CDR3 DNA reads TGTGCCAGCAGTTTATTGGCGGGGGGGTTCACAGATACGCAGTATTTT. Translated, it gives CASSLLAGGFTDTQYF.